Following are 8 T cell receptor beta chains from one sample sequenced in a study of T cells in Graves' hyperthyroidism and ophthalmopathy. Amplification yielded TCR beta CDR3 regions, with RNA transcripts as the source. HTBI primers drove first-round RT-PCR of the TCR CDR3. One entry per CDR3 protein results from TCRdb running MiXCR on the multiplex PCR reads. This sample carries hundreds of thousands of distinct CDR3 sequences, less than 20% of them seen once, and the ten largest clones take 7.7%. Sequencing was carried out using blood. The source is a woman younger than 30 with Graves' hyperthyroidism.

This chain connects TRBV9 to TRBJ2-5, with D possibly matching TRBD1 (6 bases). Trimming removed 4 bases at V and 1 base at J, with 35 bases between. Germline-derived CDR1 and CDR2 are SGDLS and YYNGEE. The CDR3 length is 22 residues. CDR3 nucleotides: TGTGCCAGCAGCTTGTATTCCGTCCAGGACAGACCAAAGAAGAGTATCCAAGAGACCCAGTACTTC. It yields the protein CASSLYSVQDRPKKSIQETQYF. Full variable domain (remainder filled in from reference TRBV9 and TRBJ2-5): DSGVTQTPKHLITATGQRVTLRCSPRSGDLSVYWYQQSLDQGLQFLIQYYNGEERAKGNILERFSAQQFPDLHSELNLSSLELGDSALYFCASSLYSVQDRPKKSIQETQYFGPGTRLLVL.

This clonotype was counted at least ten times. The V gene is TRBV12-3 or TRBV12-4, the J gene TRBJ2-7, with D perhaps being TRBD1 or TRBD2 (5 bases each). V was trimmed by 6 bases and J by 6 bases, leaving 18 bases between them. CDR3 length: 14 amino acids. In nucleotides, the CDR3 is TGTGCCAGCAGCCGGGACGTTCCTGACGGCGAGCAGTACTTC. Its protein is CASSRDVPDGEQYF.

This clonotype was counted at least ten times. V usage is TRBV29-1 and J usage is TRBJ2-3; 12 bases map to TRBD2. Germline V CDR1 and CDR2: SQVTM, ANQGSEA. J was trimmed by 1 base and V by 6 bases; bases with no gene match: 5. This CDR3 has 15 residues. The CDR3 bases are TGCAGCGTCGTCGGACTAGCGGGGCGCACAGATACGCAGTATTTT. Amino acids: CSVVGLAGRTDTQYF.

This clonotype was seen at least ten times. The V and J genes are TRBV7-2 and TRBJ2-1; D remains unclear. CDR1 and CDR2 from the germline V gene are SGHTA and FQGNSA. V lost 4 bases and J 4 bases, leaving 14 bases between the germline ends. This CDR3 comprises 15 residues. CDR3 region: CASSSVGGIYNEQFF. In DNA form, the CDR3 reads TGTGCCAGCAGCTCCGTCGGTGGAATATACAATGAGCAGTTCTTC.

This clonotype was recorded at least ten times. The chain joins TRBV28 to TRBJ2-2; D gene unclear. The CDR3 has 14 residues. The germline V gene encodes CDR1 MDHEN and CDR2 SYDVKM. V was clipped by 6 bases and J by 1 base, with 9 bases between them. CDR3: CASRAHLNTGELFF. The CDR3 region has the DNA TGTGCCAGCAGGGCCCACCTGAACACCGGGGAGCTGTTTTTT.

This clonotype appeared many times. The chain carries TRBV19 and TRBJ2-5; 8 bases align to TRBD2. Germline V gene data show CDR1 as LNHDA and CDR2 as SQIVND (reference sequence). CDR3 length: 13 amino acids. V was pared by 8 bases and J by 4 bases, with 6 bases of the junction left unmatched. CDR3: CASSGGARETQYF. DNA of the CDR3: TGTGCCAGTTCCGGGGGGGCCAGAGAGACCCAGTACTTC.

This clonotype was observed many times. V gene TRBV9 combines with J gene TRBJ2-5; D gene unclear. The CDR3 consists of 13 residues. V shed 4 bases and J shed 5 bases, with 12 bases lying between them. Germline V gene sequence: CDR1 SGDLS, CDR2 YYNGEE. The CDR3 here is CASSSDPTETQYF. DNA of the CDR3: TGTGCCAGCAGCTCGGATCCCACCGAGACCCAGTACTTC. The whole variable domain, filled in from reference TRBV9 and TRBJ2-5, reads DSGVTQTPKHLITATGQRVTLRCSPRSGDLSVYWYQQSLDQGLQFLIQYYNGEERAKGNILERFSAQQFPDLHSELNLSSLELGDSALYFCASSSDPTETQYFGPGTRLLVL.

This clonotype occurred many times. The chain joins TRBV6-2 or TRBV6-3 to TRBJ2-7, with D maybe TRBD1 (5 bases). This CDR3 has 12 residues. Germline V gives CDR1 MNHEY, CDR2 SVGEGT. V was clipped by 7 bases and J by 6 bases, with 13 bases between them. The CDR3 bases are TGTGCCAGCACCACCCGAAGGGGCGAGCAGTACTTC. Its translation: CASTTRRGEQYF.